This is a list of T cell receptor beta chains from one sample in a study of CD8+ T cells in alopecia areata. The data were produced by immunoSEQ multiplex PCR, yet TCRdb's version contains in-frame clones alone and is incomplete. The table shows about 270,000 clones, with 45% to 70% occurring only once. The sequences come from CD4+ T cells sorted from blood, collected around week 52, from a patient treated with tofacitinib. The receptors stem from a human donor with alopecia areata. Each CDR3 is given with its conserved first and last residue. A D gene is named only where the DNA matches it firmly. Clone size, where shown, is once, few, many, or a class for clones that have expanded.

v_call	j_call	d_call	clone_size	cdr3_nt	cdr3_aa
TRBV18	TRBJ2-6	-	once	TGTGCCGGCTCACCAATTACAGGCAACTCTGGGGCCAACGTCCTGACTTTC	CAGSPITGNSGANVLTF
TRBV29-1	TRBJ2-6	-	few	TGCAGCGTTGAATTCGTGACGGCAAACTCTGGGGCCAACGTCCTGACTTTC	CSVEFVTANSGANVLTF
TRBV30	TRBJ2-5	TRBD2	-	TGTGCCTGGAGTGTCGGGGGGGTAGTAGAGACCCAGTACTTC	CAWSVGGVVETQYF
TRBV5-6	TRBJ2-4	-	-	TGTGCCAGCAGCTTGGTTCCCATTCGGAACATTCAGTACTTC	CASSLVPIRNIQYF
TRBV6-5	TRBJ1-1	-	-	TGTGCCAGCAGTTACTCTTCTGGGGGCACTGAAGCTTTCTTT	CASSYSSGGTEAFF
TRBV19	TRBJ1-1	TRBD1	-	TGTGCCAGTTCAGGGGGCGCTTACACTGAAGCTTTCTTT	CASSGGAYTEAFF
TRBV29-1	TRBJ2-3	-	-	TGCAGCGTTGTGCCAGGTATCACAGATACGCAGTATTTT	CSVVPGITDTQYF
TRBV15	TRBJ2-7	-	few	TGTGCCACCAGCATCGGACTGTCGACTACCTACGAGCAGTACTTC	CATSIGLSTTYEQYF
TRBV29-1	TRBJ1-1	-	-	TGCAGCGGGGCCCTCGGGCAGTACACTGAAGCTTTCTTT	CSGALGQYTEAFF
TRBV4-3	TRBJ2-3	-	-	TGCGCCAGCAGCCAAGATTACAGTTACACAGATACGCAGTATTTT	CASSQDYSYTDTQYF
TRBV30	TRBJ2-5	-	-	TGTGCCTGGAGAGGGGGGGGCTTGTTTGAGACCCAGTACTTC	CAWRGGGLFETQYF
TRBV29-1	TRBJ2-5	-	-	TGCAGCGTTGAGAGACCGGATCGGAGGGAGACCCAGTACTTC	CSVERPDRRETQYF
TRBV30	TRBJ1-2	-	-	TGTGCCTGGAGTGGACGATACTATGGCTACACCTTC	CAWSGRYYGYTF
TRBV29-1	TRBJ2-7	-	few	TGCAGCGCCCTCATTCCGACCTACGAGCAGTACTTC	CSALIPTYEQYF
TRBV25-1	TRBJ2-2	-	-	TGTGCCAGCAGTGGGAAGAACACCGGGGAGCTGTTTTTT	CASSGKNTGELFF
TRBV9	TRBJ2-1	TRBD2	-	TGTGCCAGCAGCCCCTTGCCGGTTGCGGGGGAACCGTACAATGAGCAGTTCTTC	CASSPLPVAGEPYNEQFF
TRBV29-1	TRBJ2-7	-	-	TGCAGCGTTGCCTGGGGGGCCTACGAGCAGTACTTC	CSVAWGAYEQYF
TRBV7-9	TRBJ2-5	TRBD2	-	TGTGCCAGCAGCCTCAGCGGGGGAAATCAAGAGACCCAGTACTTC	CASSLSGGNQETQYF
TRBV7-8	TRBJ1-6	-	-	TGTGCCAGCAGTTCTCGGATCATTCATTCACCCCTCCACTTT	CASSSRIIHSPLHF
TRBV30	TRBJ2-3	TRBD2	-	TGTGCCTGGGGTCTTGGGACTAGCGGAAGCACAGATACGCAGTATTTT	CAWGLGTSGSTDTQYF
TRBV2	TRBJ2-1	-	few	TGTGCCAGCAGGGAGGAATCCTACAATGAGCAGTTCTTC	CASREESYNEQFF
TRBV29-1	TRBJ1-2	-	once	TGCAGCGTTGAAGTGGGCTACACCTTC	CSVEVGYTF
TRBV4-2	TRBJ2-3	-	-	TGTGCCAGCAGCCAAGATGGGACAAGCACAGATACGCAGTATTTT	CASSQDGTSTDTQYF
TRBV2	TRBJ2-5	TRBD2	-	TGTGCCACCCACGGGGGGGTGTATCAAGAGACCCAGTACTTC	CATHGGVYQETQYF
TRBV6-5	TRBJ2-7	-	-	TGTGCCAGCAACCCCAGGAGGGGCCTGACCTACGAGCAGTACTTC	CASNPRRGLTYEQYF
TRBV2	TRBJ2-5	-	few	TGTGCCAGCAGTGTTTCAGGCCAAGAGACCCAGTACTTC	CASSVSGQETQYF
TRBV29-1	TRBJ2-5	-	-	TGCAGCGTTGTTTTTTATGGCAGTCAAGAGACCCAGTACTTC	CSVVFYGSQETQYF
TRBV30	TRBJ2-1	TRBD1	once	TGTGCCTGGAGGACAGGGCCAACCTCGTTCTTC	CAWRTGPTSFF
TRBV30	TRBJ2-7	-	-	TGTGCCTGGAGTTACCAGACCTACGAGCAGTACTTC	CAWSYQTYEQYF
TRBV2	TRBJ2-7	-	-	TGTGCCAGCACCCCAGGGCTTGGAGACGAGCAGTACTTC	CASTPGLGDEQYF
TRBV9	TRBJ1-6	TRBD1	-	TGTGCCAGCACCCCTTCGACAGGGGCCCACTCACCCCTCCACTTT	CASTPSTGAHSPLHF
TRBV5-1	TRBJ2-5	-	-	TGCGCCAGCAGCCCGGGACTGACGTACCAAGAGACCCAGTACTTC	CASSPGLTYQETQYF
TRBV30	TRBJ1-5	-	few	TGTGCCTGGAGTGTATCCAGCAATCAGCCCCAGCATTTT	CAWSVSSNQPQHF
TRBV7-6	TRBJ2-1	-	-	TGTGCCAGCAGCTTAGTTTCTGACCAAAGGGGATTTAACGACTACAATGAGCAGTTCTTC	CASSLVSDQRGFNDYNEQFF
TRBV6-1	TRBJ2-2	TRBD2	-	TGTGCCAGCCGGGGGGAAGCGAACACCGGGGAGCTGTTTTTT	CASRGEANTGELFF
TRBV7-2	TRBJ2-7	-	-	TGTGCCAGCAGCTCTCGGACCTCCTACGAGCAGTACTTC	CASSSRTSYEQYF
TRBV30	TRBJ2-2	-	-	TGTGCCTGGAGTGTATCCGGGGAGCTGTTTTTT	CAWSVSGELFF
TRBV29-1	TRBJ1-2	TRBD1	-	TGCAGCGGTGTGGGGACAGGGAATGGCTACACCTTC	CSGVGTGNGYTF
TRBV30	TRBJ1-5	-	-	TGTGCCTGGAGTGTATCAGCGGACAATCAGCCCCAGCATTTT	CAWSVSADNQPQHF
TRBV7-2	TRBJ1-2	-	-	TGTGCCAGCAGTTCCAACTATGGCTACACCTTC	CASSSNYGYTF
TRBV5-4	TRBJ2-3	-	-	TGTGCCAGCCAGGCACAAACCACAGATACGCAGTATTTT	CASQAQTTDTQYF
TRBV5-1	TRBJ2-5	-	-	TGCGCCAGCAGCTTATTTCGGGGACCGCAAGAGACCCAGTACTTC	CASSLFRGPQETQYF
TRBV30	TRBJ1-6	-	-	TGTGCCTGGAGTGGGGGTTATAATTCACCCCTCCACTTT	CAWSGGYNSPLHF
TRBV7-9	TRBJ2-1	-	few	TGTGCCAGCAGCTTAGAGGGGGTCAGGGAGCAGTTCTTC	CASSLEGVREQFF
TRBV14	TRBJ1-2	-	-	TGTGCCAGCAGCCAAGGGACGATGTATGGCTACACCTTC	CASSQGTMYGYTF
TRBV27	TRBJ2-3	-	-	TGTGCCAGCAGTTTGCTCGGTTTAGATACGCAGTATTTT	CASSLLGLDTQYF
TRBV7-9	TRBJ2-7	TRBD1	-	TGTGCCAGCAGCTACCGGGACAGGGGGTACGAGCAGTACTTC	CASSYRDRGYEQYF
TRBV30	TRBJ1-5	TRBD1	-	TGTGCCTGGAGTCTCACTACAAACAGGGGTCAGCCCCAGCATTTT	CAWSLTTNRGQPQHF
TRBV5-5	TRBJ2-3	TRBD1	-	TGTGCCAGCAGCCGACAGGGGGCAGATACGCAGTATTTT	CASSRQGADTQYF
TRBV4-1	TRBJ2-1	-	-	TGCGCCAGCAGCCCTCCACCAGGGTCCCACAATGAGCAGTTCTTC	CASSPPPGSHNEQFF
TRBV5-6	TRBJ2-1	TRBD2	-	TGTGCCAGCAGCGCACAAGGACTAGCTTTTTACAATGAGCAGTTCTTC	CASSAQGLAFYNEQFF
TRBV6-6	TRBJ1-2	-	-	TGTGCCAGCAGTTACGAGGACGATAACTATGGCTACACCTTC	CASSYEDDNYGYTF
TRBV7-9	TRBJ1-5	TRBD1	-	TGTGCCAGCAGCGGCGGGGACAGGGGACAGCCCCAGCATTTT	CASSGGDRGQPQHF
TRBV30	TRBJ1-2	-	-	TGTGCCTGGAGTAAGATCGACGGACCGGATGGTGGCTACACCTTC	CAWSKIDGPDGGYTF